This T cell receptor beta chain was recorded in a study of cytomegalovirus exposure and HLA in healthy donors. Study summary: Of around 400 genotyped donors, 80% to 85% grouped in the Caucasian-associated ancestry cluster.

Primers for the PCR totalled 60 Vbeta and 13 Jbeta. TCRdb's copy holds only in-frame clones and misses some; the assay was immunoSEQ multiplex PCR. This table holds about 190,000 clones, around four fifths found once. Germline V gene data show CDR1 as MDHEN and CDR2 as SYDVKM. With 6 bases removed from V and 4 bases from J, the gap between germline ends came to 7 bases. CDR3 length: 11 residues. General study points: A list of approximately 150 TCR beta chains associated with cytomegalovirus was given. In vitro confirmation showed three CMV-associated chains to be CMV antigen specific. In all likelihood, a cluster of highly shared sequence variants was a sequencing artifact.

For this clone: No antigen is known for it.

Material: PBMCs. The chain recombines TRBV28 with TRBJ2-7; TRBD1 is a possible D gene (6 bases). The TCR comes from a woman aged 50 to 65 in good health and CMV-seropositive. CDR3 loop: CASRQGYEQYF. CDR3 coding DNA: TGTGCCAGCAGACAGGGTTACGAGCAGTACTTC.